This TCR beta chain was identified in a study of human T cells and chemical hapten exposure. Trimming stripped 5 bases from V and 4 bases from J, with 35 bases between. Germline V lookup: CDR1 SGHVS, CDR2 FNYEAQ. The CDR3 contains 21 residues. During construction of the library, unique molecular identifiers were attached to individual cDNA molecules for quantitative, reproducible TCR counting. TCRdb re-derived calls from the RACE reads in MiXCR, one entry per CDR3 protein. This table holds some 50,000 distinct CDR3 sequences, 4.3% found once. This clonotype has a count of ten or more. Time point noted: healthy volunteer bleed at 2 weeks. From whole blood left unfractionated, total RNA was extracted.

The sample was whole blood. The genes are TRBV7-6 and TRBJ1-2; D gene uncertain. The TCR was taken from a female donor in good health. Some clones in this sample may be carry-over from other donors' samples. This CDR3 is CASSLGRPGTMEDHPAYGYTF. For the CDR3, the DNA is TGTGCCAGCAGCCTAGGGCGACCTGGCACAATGGAGGACCACCCGGCCTATGGCTACACCTTC. Full variable domain (remainder filled in from reference TRBV7-6 and TRBJ1-2): GAGVSQSPRYKVTKRGQDVALRCDPISGHVSLYWYRQALGQGPEFLTYFNYEAQQDKSGLPNDRFSAERPEGSISTLTIQRTEQRDSAMYRCASSLGRPGTMEDHPAYGYTFGSGTRLTVV.